Sequencing of this T cell receptor beta chain was carried out in a study of shared clonotypes between healthy human individuals. Donors, without exception, were Caucasian adults residing in Nashville, Tennessee. The authors divided CD4+ cells into CD45RA+ naive and CD45RA-negative memory subsets. In germline, CDR1 is SNHLY, CDR2 FYNNEI. This CDR3 region has 16 residues. Trimming at V came to 6 bases and at J to 3 bases, leaving 10 bases not matched to a gene. Around 220 ng DNA, tens of thousands of T cell genomes, went into each sorted-subset replicate PCR. Measured with immunoSEQ multiplex PCR; TCRdb has only the in-frame clones, and not every one. The repertoire holds fewer than 1.4 million clones, with about four fifths as singletons.

This receptor was taken from a man aged 18 to 29 in good health. Some clones in this sample may be carry-over from other donors' samples. Material: memory CD4+ T cells from PBMCs. As for subset: CD45RA-negative fraction. The chain couples TRBV2 to TRBJ1-3, with TRBD1 matching over 8 bases. CDR3 in DNA: TGTGCCAGCAGGGCGGGACAGGTCCCTGGTGGAAACACCATATATTTT. This encodes CASRAGQVPGGNTIYF.